Here is one TCR beta chain with its context. This entry belongs to a study of response to subunit inactivated influenza vaccine. Germline V gene lookup returns CDR1 SGHTA and CDR2 FQGNSA. Deletions cut 2 bases from V and 2 bases from J, with 16 bases between. CDR3 length: 16 amino acids. TCRdb re-derived calls from the RT-PCR reads in MiXCR, one entry per CDR3 protein. Here the sample spans over 400,000 distinct CDR3 sequences, about an eighth being singletons. V gene TRBV7-2 combines with J gene TRBJ2-7; D is perhaps TRBD1 or TRBD2 (5 bases each). The source of this sequence is a man in his fifties or sixties who received an inactivated influenza vaccine. The sample consisted of PBMCs from blood, taken 40 to 50 days after vaccination. The DNA for the CDR3 is TGTGCCAGCAGCTTAACTTTGTTTGGGGGAACCTACGAGCAGTACTTC. As protein: CASSLTLFGGTYEQYF.